Below, 30 T cell receptor beta chains from the same sample are listed, as sequenced in a study of tissue T cells after allogeneic stem cell transplantation (dated by TCRdb to between 2020 and 2023). The receptor library was made with the immunoSEQ multiplex PCR assay. TCRdb carries this immuneACCESS record with in-frame sequences only. Its versions omit some clonotypes, under half of them owing to an unresolved V gene in the studies checked, with the rest unexplained. The table for this sample lists 25,000 to 35,000 clones; over 75% of them were counted only once. The ten largest clones take up less than 4.5% of the sample. According to the study, the label for this sample's time point signals: recipient (host-origin) PBMCs collected before allo-HCT. The starting material was blood, obtained before transplantation. These receptors came from a woman between 18 and 50 years old who later had graft-versus-host disease after an allogeneic stem cell transplant.

As for this clone: Within the sample, other DNA sequences also encode this same CDR3. The genes are TRBV12-3 or TRBV12-4 and TRBJ2-2; no clear D. Between the trimmed V and J ends, which lost 3 bases and 4 bases, there was a span of 3 bases. This CDR3 spans 12 amino acids. CDR3 bases: TGTGCCAGCAGTTTGGGCACCGGGGAGCTGTTTTTT. Translation: CASSLGTGELFF.

This chain uses TRBV11-3 with TRBJ2-2, with no clear D. V lost 5 bases and J 0 bases, leaving 13 bases between the germline ends. The CDR3 extends over 16 amino acids. Germline V gene sequence: CDR1 SGHNT, CDR2 YENEEA. CDR3 nucleotides: TGTGCCAGCAGCCCTTGGTTAGGGTCGAACACCGGGGAGCTGTTTTTT. As protein: CASSPWLGSNTGELFF.

The rearrangement uses TRBV11-2 and TRBJ2-2; D call uncertain. The CDR3 totals 14 residues. Germline V gene data show CDR1 as SGHAT and CDR2 as FQNNGV. The V end lost 2 bases, the J end lost 6 bases, and 10 bases lay between the germline ends. The CDR3 loop reads CASSLTAAAGELFF. The CDR3 bases are TGTGCCAGCAGCTTAACAGCTGCGGCCGGGGAGCTGTTTTTT.

V gene TRBV15 combines with J gene TRBJ2-7, with D uncertain. CDR1 is LNHNV and CDR2 is YYDKDF in the germline V gene (reference sequence). V lost 0 bases and J lost 0, with 9 bases in between. CDR3 length: 15 residues. In nucleotides, the CDR3 is TGTGCCACCAGCAGAGAGGGCGGTTCCTCCTACGAGCAGTACTTC. Translating it yields CATSREGGSSYEQYF.

The J gene is TRBJ1-2, the V gene TRBV7-9; maybe TRBD1 (5 bases). From germline, CDR1 is SEHNR and CDR2 FQNEAQ (reference sequence). This CDR3 region has 15 residues. The V and J ends lost 1 base and 8 bases respectively, with 17 bases between them. CDR3 DNA: TGTGCCAGCAGCTTAGGCGGACACAGCCAAGAAGGCTACACCTTC. It specifies CASSLGGHSQEGYTF.

The CDR3 loop is CASSQAEQGQGGANVLTF. CDR3 nucleotide sequence: TGCGCCAGCAGCCAAGCAGAACAGGGTCAAGGTGGGGCCAACGTCCTGACTTTC. This chain joins TRBV4-3 and TRBJ2-6, with D tentatively TRBD1 (6 bases). The CDR3 has 18 amino acids. CDR1 LGHNA and CDR2 YSLEER come from the germline V gene. V lost 1 base to trimming and J lost 3 bases, with 16 bases between them.

The chain couples TRBV2 to TRBJ2-2; D remains ambiguous. The CDR3 is 15 amino acids. V lost 4 bases and J lost 2, with 11 bases in between. Germline values: CDR1 SNHLY, CDR2 FYNNEI. The CDR3 sequence is CASSGLGRNTGELFF. For the CDR3, the DNA is TGTGCCAGCAGTGGCTTGGGTCGAAACACCGGGGAGCTGTTTTTT.

This chain links TRBV5-1 with TRBJ2-7; D is unclear. The germline V and J ends were trimmed by 0 bases and 5 bases, with 6 bases remaining between them. The CDR3 runs 12 residues. CDR1 and CDR2 from the germline V gene are SGHRS and YFSETQ. Written as DNA, the CDR3 is TGCGCCAGCAGCTTGGCCGGAGACGAGCAGTACTTC. Translation gives CASSLAGDEQYF.

The chain couples TRBV28 to TRBJ1-2; 7 positions match TRBD1. CDR1 MDHEN and CDR2 SYDVKM come from the germline V gene. Trimming removed 6 bases from V and 2 bases from J; junction bases left unmatched: 12. CDR3 length: 16 amino acids. This CDR3 reads CASRYTDRDGNYGYTF. Here the CDR3 DNA reads TGTGCCAGCAGATACACCGACAGGGACGGAAACTATGGCTACACCTTC.

The chain has TRBV2 and TRBJ1-1, with 9 bases that match TRBD1. With 8 bases clipped from V and 6 bases from J, the junction kept 10 bases outside the gene matches. The CDR3 is 14 amino acids. Per the germline V gene, CDR1 is SNHLY and CDR2 is FYNNEI. Here the CDR3 reads CASLPRTGDSEAFF. The DNA of the CDR3 is TGTGCCAGCCTACCTCGGACAGGGGACTCTGAAGCTTTCTTT.

This chain uses TRBV5-1 with TRBJ1-2, with D possibly matching TRBD1 (6 bases). Germline V lookup: CDR1 SGHRS, CDR2 YFSETQ. The CDR3 length is 13 residues. V gave up 0 bases and J gave up 8 bases, with 11 bases separating them. The CDR3 reads CASSLDRVGGYTF. The CDR3 DNA follows: TGCGCCAGCAGCTTGGACAGGGTCGGGGGCTACACCTTC.

The chain employs TRBV11-2 and TRBJ1-2, with D possibly TRBD1 on 5 matching bases. The V and J ends lost 5 bases and 6 bases respectively, with 10 bases between them. The CDR3 spans 12 residues. Looked up from germline, CDR1 is SGHAT and CDR2 is FQNNGV. This CDR3 is CASSPGPDGYTF. CDR3 bases: TGTGCCAGCAGCCCGGGGCCCGATGGCTACACCTTC.

The rearrangement uses TRBV2 and TRBJ1-5; D not certain. V dropped 4 bases and J dropped 0 bases, with 10 bases sitting between them. Germline assignment: CDR1 SNHLY and CDR2 FYNNEI. This CDR3 is 15 amino acids long. As DNA, the CDR3 is TGTGCCAGCAGTGTGACAACCTATAGCAATCAGCCCCAGCATTTT. Its protein product is CASSVTTYSNQPQHF. The complete variable domain, with remaining parts taken from reference TRBV2 and TRBJ1-5, reads EPEVTQTPSHQVTQMGQEVILRCVPISNHLYFYWYRQILGQKVEFLVSFYNNEISEKSEIFDDQFSVERPDGSNFTLKIRSTKLEDSAMYFCASSVTTYSNQPQHFGDGTRLSIL.

The chain couples TRBV18 to TRBJ1-2; D unclear. Trimming took off 3 bases at V and 2 bases at J, with 13 bases between the two ends. The germline V gene has CDR1 KGHSH and CDR2 LQKENI. The CDR3 totals 15 residues. CDR3 residues: CASSPSGGLNYGYTF. CDR3 DNA sequence: TGTGCCAGCTCACCGAGCGGAGGGCTGAACTATGGCTACACCTTC.

This chain uses TRBV5-6 with TRBJ2-5, with 7 bases fitting TRBD1. V lost 0 bases and J lost 5; bases outside the gene matches: 13. This CDR3 has 17 amino acids. Germline lookup yields CDR1 SGHDT and CDR2 YYEEEE. The CDR3 sequence is CASSLASTGLLWETQYF. The CDR3 region has the DNA TGTGCCAGCAGCTTGGCCTCGACAGGGTTATTGTGGGAGACCCAGTACTTC.

The chain couples TRBV5-6 to TRBJ1-2; a weak D match, TRBD1 (5 bases). Trimming left V 2 bases short and J 5 bases short, with 10 bases between. This CDR3 has 13 residues. In germline, CDR1 is SGHDT, CDR2 YYEEEE. The CDR3 region has the DNA TGTGCCAGCAGCTTCCCGGGGGGATATGGCTACACCTTC. It specifies CASSFPGGYGYTF.

Only one count was recorded for this clone. The chain uses TRBV13 and TRBJ2-5; TRBD1 aligns across 8 bases. Germline V gene data show CDR1 as PRHDT and CDR2 as FYEKMQ (reference sequence). V lost 3 bases and J lost 5; bases outside the gene matches: 11. This CDR3 is 16 amino acids long. CDR3 sequence reads: CASSFRGTGSVETQYF. CDR3 DNA: TGTGCCAGCAGCTTCAGGGGGACAGGCTCGGTGGAGACCCAGTACTTC.

The V gene is TRBV19, the J gene TRBJ2-1; D not resolved. V lost 3 bases and J 4 bases, leaving 16 bases between the germline ends. CDR1 is LNHDA and CDR2 is SQIVND in the germline V gene (reference sequence). This CDR3 is built from 16 residues. Written as DNA, the CDR3 is TGTGCCAGTAGTATCGCCCTTGGTGGGGATTACAATGAGCAGTTCTTC. This translates into CASSIALGGDYNEQFF.

V is TRBV18 and J is TRBJ1-2; D might be TRBD1 (6 bases). The CDR3 contains 13 residues. Germline CDR1 KGHSH, CDR2 LQKENI. The V gene lost 10 bases and the J gene lost 1 base, with 13 bases spanning the gap. CDR3 DNA sequence: TGTGCCACCGGGACAACTAATAACTATGGCTACACCTTC. Translation gives CATGTTNNYGYTF. Drawing the rest from reference TRBV18 and TRBJ1-2, the complete variable domain is NAGVMQNPRHLVRRRGQEARLRCSPMKGHSHVYWYRQLPEEGLKFMVYLQKENIIDESGMPKERFSAEFPKEGPSILRIQQVVRGDSAAYFCATGTTNNYGYTFGSGTRLTVV.

This chain joins TRBV4-1 and TRBJ2-1; the match to TRBD1 covers 7 bases. CDR1 MGHRA and CDR2 YSYEKL come from the germline V gene. The CDR3 length is 15 residues. V was clipped by 2 bases and J by 8 bases; unmatched bases: 9. The CDR3 is CASSQLRQGSHEQFF. In nucleotides, the CDR3 is TGCGCCAGCAGCCAACTTAGACAGGGTTCCCATGAGCAGTTCTTC.

The chain uses TRBV5-6 and TRBJ2-7; 9 nucleotides line up with TRBD1. The CDR3 spans 15 residues. CDR1 is SGHDT and CDR2 is YYEEEE in the germline V gene. V dropped 2 bases and J dropped 2; count of bases not matched to a gene: 5. CDR3 protein: CASSLTGGFPYEQYF. CDR3 nucleotide sequence: TGTGCCAGCAGCTTAACAGGGGGCTTCCCCTACGAGCAGTACTTC.

This chain joins TRBV5-4 and TRBJ2-1, with D possibly TRBD2 on 6 matching bases. The CDR3 totals 13 residues. Trimming took 4 bases from V and 9 from J, leaving 14 bases between them. From germline, CDR1 is SGHNT and CDR2 YYREEE (reference sequence). Here the CDR3 DNA reads TGTGCCAGCAGCCCGACTAGTTTGAGTGAGCAGTTCTTC. Its translation: CASSPTSLSEQFF.

The chain uses TRBV2 and TRBJ1-4, with D possibly being TRBD1 (5 bases). Per germline, CDR1 SNHLY and CDR2 FYNNEI. This CDR3 spans 17 amino acids. V was clipped by 6 bases and J by 7 bases, with 24 bases between them. Here the CDR3 DNA reads TGTGCCAGCAGGAGTGGCAGGGTTGCTTGGATGGGTGAAAAACTGTTTTTT. It yields the protein CASRSGRVAWMGEKLFF.

The chain employs TRBV19 and TRBJ1-1, with no clear D. Trimming removed 4 bases from V and 0 bases from J, with 3 bases in between. This CDR3 has 12 amino acids. Germline lookup yields CDR1 LNHDA and CDR2 SQIVND (reference sequence). The CDR3 loop is CASSRMNTEAFF. The CDR3 DNA sequence: TGTGCCAGTAGTAGGATGAACACTGAAGCTTTCTTT.

The genes are TRBV6-5 and TRBJ2-3; tentative D call: TRBD2 (6 bases). V was pared by 5 bases and J by 0 bases, with 12 bases between. CDR3 length equals 15 residues. Germline V gives CDR1 MNHEY, CDR2 SVGAGI. The CDR3: CASSPRTISTDTQYF. CDR3 bases: TGTGCCAGCAGTCCTAGGACTATAAGCACAGATACGCAGTATTTT.

This chain connects TRBV24-1 to TRBJ1-5, with D unresolved. The germline V gene encodes CDR1 KGHDR and CDR2 SFDVKD. The CDR3 has 12 amino acids. Trimming removed 4 bases at V and 5 bases at J, with 5 bases between. This CDR3 is CATSDSYQPQHF. The CDR3 region has the DNA TGTGCCACCAGTGACTCTTATCAGCCCCAGCATTTT.

This chain uses TRBV15 with TRBJ2-2; D remains unclear. Between the trimmed V and J ends, which lost 5 bases and 6 bases, there was a span of 10 bases. Germline-derived CDR1 and CDR2 are LNHNV and YYDKDF (reference sequence). The CDR3 has 13 residues. The CDR3 bases are TGTGCCACCAGCCCTACTACGGCCGGGGAGCTGTTTTTT. The encoded protein is CATSPTTAGELFF.

The rearrangement links TRBV9 to TRBJ2-7; possibly TRBD2 for D (6 bases). V lost 0 bases, J lost 2 bases, and 18 bases lay in between. CDR1 and CDR2 (germline): SGDLS, YYNGEE. The length of the CDR3 is 17 residues. CDR3 in amino acids: CASSVGRSPRRAYEQYF. The CDR3 nucleotides are TGTGCCAGCAGCGTAGGTAGGAGCCCCCGGAGGGCCTACGAGCAGTACTTC.

The chain combines TRBV28 with TRBJ1-1, with TRBD1 matching over 7 bases. CDR3 size: 15 residues. V gave up 5 bases and J gave up 0 bases; unmatched junction bases: 6. The germline CDR1 and CDR2 sequences are MDHEN and SYDVKM. CDR3 DNA sequence: TGTGCCAGCAGTCCTACAGGGGAAATGAACACTGAAGCTTTCTTT. The encoded protein is CASSPTGEMNTEAFF.

This rearrangement joins TRBV5-1 to TRBJ2-2; D is undetermined. This CDR3 comprises 15 residues. Per the germline V gene, CDR1 is SGHRS and CDR2 is YFSETQ. Trimming took 2 bases from V and 0 from J, leaving 8 bases between them. CDR3 amino acids: CASSLRQANTGELFF. CDR3 DNA: TGCGCCAGCAGCTTACGTCAGGCGAACACCGGGGAGCTGTTTTTT.